This paragraph covers one TCR beta chain sequence. Its specificity is not known. Sequenced by immunoSEQ multiplex PCR; TCRdb stores in-frame clones only, minus some. Of about 2,500 clones listed, about 44% were seen once; the top ten hold around a fifth. The CDR3 spans 14 residues. The germline V gene encodes CDR1 SQVTM and CDR2 ANQGSEA. V lost 5 bases to trimming and J lost 0 bases; unmatched junction nucleotides: 6. This sample is part of a study of CXCR4 blockade with PD-1 therapy in pancreatic cancer. Study conclusions and caveats: Tumor clonality averaged about 0.15 versus 0.049 in healthy blood, not predicting survival.

Material for sequencing was tumor tissue. This TCR derives from a human donor with pancreatic ductal adenocarcinoma. The chain has TRBV29-1 and TRBJ1-1, with 7 nucleotides matching TRBD1. This CDR3 reads CSVLRGTVNTEAFF. CDR3 coding DNA: TGCAGCGTTCTGAGGGGGACAGTGAACACTGAAGCTTTCTTT.